The 2 T cell receptor beta chains reported below all come from one sample, sequenced in a study of cytomegalovirus exposure and HLA in healthy donors. Measured with immunoSEQ multiplex PCR; TCRdb has only the in-frame clones, and not every one. The data hold about 250,000 clones, with around nine tenths observed a single time. Sequencing used PBMCs. Source of these receptors: a man between 18 and 35 years old in good health and CMV-seronegative.

This rearrangement joins TRBV5-1 to TRBJ2-7; D perhaps matches TRBD2 (5 bases). The CDR3 has 14 amino acids. Trimming left V 1 base short and J 2 bases short, with 10 bases between. CDR1 is SGHRS, CDR2 YFSETQ, per germline. The chain's CDR3 is CASSLPGSTYEQYF. As DNA, the CDR3 is TGCGCCAGCAGCTTGCCGGGATCGACCTACGAGCAGTACTTC.

In DNA form, the CDR3 reads TGTGCCAGCAGTAGCGGGTCTAGGCACACCGGGGAGCTGTTTTTT. Translation: CASSSGSRHTGELFF. The chain links TRBV6-1 to TRBJ2-2; perhaps TRBD2 as D (6 bases). The CDR3 runs 15 residues. Germline V gene sequence: CDR1 MNHNS, CDR2 SASEGT. Trimming removed 5 bases at V and 3 bases at J, with 13 bases between.